This T cell receptor beta chain was retrieved from a study of blood T cells in healthy people across ages. Overall study context: Template switching caught about one barcoded beta molecule for each two T cells. Study-level findings and limits: Per million T cells, TCR beta diversity dropped about linearly as age rose.

This clonotype has only one observation. The antigen remains unidentified. Next came a second PCR, run for about 6 to 12 cycles, which used a sample-barcoded 5' primer along with a J-beta primer mix. Each cDNA was tagged by a template-switch adaptor containing 12 random nucleotides. At least 3 million CDR3-containing paired-end reads were obtained per sample. One entry per CDR3 protein results from TCRdb running MiXCR on the 5' RACE reads. The table shows about 1.7 million distinct CDR3 sequences, with roughly 28% occurring only once. Germline-derived CDR1 and CDR2 are LGHDT and YNNKEL (reference sequence). There are 16 residues in the CDR3.

The chain couples TRBV3-1 to TRBJ2-4, with 9 bases fitting TRBD2. Near its end, the DNA agrees better with TRBJ2-5, so the J call may be wrong. The source material was blood. This receptor was identified in a woman in her thirties in good health. CDR3 sequence (DNA): TGTGCCAGCAGCCAAGTGGTAGCGGGAGCGTGGGAGACCCAGTACTTC. As protein: CASSQVVAGAWETQYF.